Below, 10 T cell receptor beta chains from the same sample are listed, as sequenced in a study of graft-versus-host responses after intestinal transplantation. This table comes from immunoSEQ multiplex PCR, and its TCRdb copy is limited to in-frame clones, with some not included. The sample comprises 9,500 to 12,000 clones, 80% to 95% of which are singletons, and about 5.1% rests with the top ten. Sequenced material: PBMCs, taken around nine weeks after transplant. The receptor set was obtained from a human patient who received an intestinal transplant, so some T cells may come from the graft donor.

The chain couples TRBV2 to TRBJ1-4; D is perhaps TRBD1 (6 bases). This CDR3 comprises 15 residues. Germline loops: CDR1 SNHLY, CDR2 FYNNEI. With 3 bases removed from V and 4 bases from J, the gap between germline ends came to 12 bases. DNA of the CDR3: TGTGCCAGCAGTGAGCGGACAGCCAATAATGAAAAACTGTTTTTT. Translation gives CASSERTANNEKLFF.

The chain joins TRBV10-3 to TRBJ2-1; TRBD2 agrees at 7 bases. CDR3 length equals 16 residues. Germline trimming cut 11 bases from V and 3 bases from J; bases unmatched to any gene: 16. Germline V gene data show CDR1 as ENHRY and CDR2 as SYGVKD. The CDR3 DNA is TGTGCCCGGAGGGCTAGCGGTAACTTAGGCTACAATGAGCAGTTCTTC. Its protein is CARRASGNLGYNEQFF.

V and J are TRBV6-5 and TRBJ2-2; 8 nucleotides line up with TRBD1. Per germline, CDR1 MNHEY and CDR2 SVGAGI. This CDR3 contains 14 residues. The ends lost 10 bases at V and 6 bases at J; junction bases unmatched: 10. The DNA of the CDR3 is TGTGCCACGTACGGGACAGGAGTCCCCGGGGAGCTGTTTTTT. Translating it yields CATYGTGVPGELFF.

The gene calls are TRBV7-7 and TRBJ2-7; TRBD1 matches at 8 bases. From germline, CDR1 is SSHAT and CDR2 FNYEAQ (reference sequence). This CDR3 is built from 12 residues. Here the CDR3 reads CAARGPRDEQYF. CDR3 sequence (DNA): TGTGCAGCCAGGGGGCCTAGGGACGAGCAGTACTTC.

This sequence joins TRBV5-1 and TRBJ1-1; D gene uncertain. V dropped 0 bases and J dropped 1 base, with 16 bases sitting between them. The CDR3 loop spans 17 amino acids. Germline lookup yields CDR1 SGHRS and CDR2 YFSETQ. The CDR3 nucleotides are TGCGCCAGCAGCTTGGCCCCTTTAAAGACCGCGAACACTGAAGCTTTCTTT. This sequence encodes CASSLAPLKTANTEAFF.

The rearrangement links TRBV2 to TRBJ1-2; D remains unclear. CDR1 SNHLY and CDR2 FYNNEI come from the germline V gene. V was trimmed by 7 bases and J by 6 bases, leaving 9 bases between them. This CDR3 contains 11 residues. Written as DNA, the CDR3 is TGTGCCAGCAAAGGGCCTGATGGCTACACCTTC. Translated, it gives CASKGPDGYTF.

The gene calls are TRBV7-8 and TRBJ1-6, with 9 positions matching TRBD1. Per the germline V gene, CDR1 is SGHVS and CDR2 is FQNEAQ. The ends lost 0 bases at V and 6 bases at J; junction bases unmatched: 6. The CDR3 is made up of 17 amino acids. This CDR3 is CASSLAQGARGNSPLHF. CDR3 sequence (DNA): TGTGCCAGCAGCTTAGCACAGGGGGCGCGGGGTAATTCACCCCTCCACTTT.

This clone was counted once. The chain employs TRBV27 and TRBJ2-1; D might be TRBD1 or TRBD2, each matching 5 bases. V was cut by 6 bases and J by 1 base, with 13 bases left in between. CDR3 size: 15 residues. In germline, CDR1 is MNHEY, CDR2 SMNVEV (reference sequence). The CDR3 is CASSLRGGSYNEQFF. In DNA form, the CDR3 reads TGTGCCAGCAGCCTCCGGGGCGGGTCCTACAATGAGCAGTTCTTC.

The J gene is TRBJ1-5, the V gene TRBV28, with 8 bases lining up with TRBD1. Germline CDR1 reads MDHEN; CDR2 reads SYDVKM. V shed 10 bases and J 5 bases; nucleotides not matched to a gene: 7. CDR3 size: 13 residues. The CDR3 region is CATKTGEDQPQHF. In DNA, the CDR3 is TGTGCCACCAAGACAGGGGAGGATCAGCCCCAGCATTTT.

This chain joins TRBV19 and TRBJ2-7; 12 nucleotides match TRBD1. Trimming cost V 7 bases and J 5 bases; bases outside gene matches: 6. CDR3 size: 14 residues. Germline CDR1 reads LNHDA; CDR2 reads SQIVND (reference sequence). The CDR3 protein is CASTAGTGGNEQYF. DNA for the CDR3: TGTGCCAGTACAGCCGGGACAGGGGGCAACGAGCAGTACTTC.